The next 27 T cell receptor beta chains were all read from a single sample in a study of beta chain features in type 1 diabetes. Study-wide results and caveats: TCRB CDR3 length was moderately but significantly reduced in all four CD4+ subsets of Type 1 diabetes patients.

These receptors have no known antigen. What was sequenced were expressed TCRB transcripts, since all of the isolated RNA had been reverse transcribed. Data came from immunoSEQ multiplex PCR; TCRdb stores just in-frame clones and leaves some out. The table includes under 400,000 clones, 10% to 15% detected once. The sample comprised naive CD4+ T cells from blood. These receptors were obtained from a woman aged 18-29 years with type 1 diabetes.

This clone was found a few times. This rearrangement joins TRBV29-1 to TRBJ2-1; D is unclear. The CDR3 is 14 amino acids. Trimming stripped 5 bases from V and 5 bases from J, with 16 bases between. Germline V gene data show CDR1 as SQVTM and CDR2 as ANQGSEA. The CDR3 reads CSVIKLNYNNEQFF. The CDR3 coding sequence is TGCAGCGTTATAAAGCTAAACTACAACAATGAGCAGTTCTTC.

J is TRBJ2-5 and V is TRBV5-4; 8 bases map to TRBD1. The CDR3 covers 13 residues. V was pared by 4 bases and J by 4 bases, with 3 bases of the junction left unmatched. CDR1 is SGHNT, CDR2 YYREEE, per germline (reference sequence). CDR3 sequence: CASSADRAETQYF. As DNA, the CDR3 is TGTGCCAGCAGCGCGGACAGGGCAGAGACCCAGTACTTC.

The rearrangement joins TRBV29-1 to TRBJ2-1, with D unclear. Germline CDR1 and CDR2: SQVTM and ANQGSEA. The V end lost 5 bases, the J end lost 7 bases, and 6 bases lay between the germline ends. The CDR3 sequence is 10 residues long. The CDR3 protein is CSVNLNEQFF. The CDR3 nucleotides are TGCAGCGTTAATCTGAATGAGCAGTTCTTC.

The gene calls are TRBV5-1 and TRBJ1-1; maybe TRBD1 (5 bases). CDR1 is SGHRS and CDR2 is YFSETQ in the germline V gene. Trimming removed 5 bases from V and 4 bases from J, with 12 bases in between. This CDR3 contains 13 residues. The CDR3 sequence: CASSGGEGTEAFF. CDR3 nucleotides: TGCGCCAGCAGTGGAGGGGAGGGCACTGAAGCTTTCTTT.

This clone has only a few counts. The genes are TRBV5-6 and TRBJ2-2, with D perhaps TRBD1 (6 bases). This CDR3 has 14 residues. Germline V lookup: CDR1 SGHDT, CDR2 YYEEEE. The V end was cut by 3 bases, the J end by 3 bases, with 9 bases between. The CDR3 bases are TGTGCCAGCAGCTCCACAGGGCACACCGGGGAGCTGTTTTTT. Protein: CASSSTGHTGELFF.

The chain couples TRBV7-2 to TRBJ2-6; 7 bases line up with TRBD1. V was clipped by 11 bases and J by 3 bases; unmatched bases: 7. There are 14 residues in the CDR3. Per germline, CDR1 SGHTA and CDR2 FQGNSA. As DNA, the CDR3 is TGTGCCGACAGGGTAGGAGGTGGGGCCAACGTCCTGACTTTC. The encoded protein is CADRVGGGANVLTF.

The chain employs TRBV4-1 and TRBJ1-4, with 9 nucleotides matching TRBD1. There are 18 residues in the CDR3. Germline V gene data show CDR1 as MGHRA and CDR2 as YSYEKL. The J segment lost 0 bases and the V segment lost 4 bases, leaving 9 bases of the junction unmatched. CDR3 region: CASSREGTGTTTNEKLFF. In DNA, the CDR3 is TGCGCCAGCAGCCGAGAGGGGACAGGGACCACAACTAATGAAAAACTGTTTTTT.

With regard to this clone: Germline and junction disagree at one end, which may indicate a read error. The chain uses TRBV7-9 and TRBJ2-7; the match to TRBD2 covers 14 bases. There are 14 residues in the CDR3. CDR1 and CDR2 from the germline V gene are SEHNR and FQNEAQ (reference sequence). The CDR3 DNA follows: TGTGCCAGCAGCGAGACTAGCGGGGGGGAGTATTGGAACTTC. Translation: CASSETSGGEYWNF.

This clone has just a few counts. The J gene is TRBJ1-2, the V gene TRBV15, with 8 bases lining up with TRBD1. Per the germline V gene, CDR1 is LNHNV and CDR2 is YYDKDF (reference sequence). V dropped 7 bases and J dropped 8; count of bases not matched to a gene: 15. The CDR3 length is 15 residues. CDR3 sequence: CATTPGQVMVGGYTF. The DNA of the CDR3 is TGTGCCACCACACCGGGACAGGTGATGGTGGGGGGCTACACCTTC.

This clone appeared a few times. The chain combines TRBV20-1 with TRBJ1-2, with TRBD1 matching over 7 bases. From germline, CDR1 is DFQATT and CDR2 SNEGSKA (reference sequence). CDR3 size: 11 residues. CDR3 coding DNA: TGCAGCACAACAGGGGTATATGGCTACACCTTC. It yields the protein CSTTGVYGYTF.

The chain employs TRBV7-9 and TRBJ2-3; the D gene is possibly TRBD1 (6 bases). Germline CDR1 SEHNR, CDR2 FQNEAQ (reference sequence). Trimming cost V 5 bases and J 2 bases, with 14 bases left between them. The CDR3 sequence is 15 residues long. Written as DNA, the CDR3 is TGTGCCAGCAGCAGTAAGGGACAAAACACAGATACGCAGTATTTT. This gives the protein CASSSKGQNTDTQYF.

This CDR3 reads CASSKDRAGGYTF. DNA of the CDR3: TGCGCCAGCAGCAAAGACAGGGCAGGGGGCTACACCTTC. The chain uses TRBV5-1 and TRBJ1-2; 7 bases are a match to TRBD1. Germline CDR1 is SGHRS and CDR2 is YFSETQ. The CDR3 is made up of 13 amino acids. Unmatched junction bases numbered 8, after V lost 4 bases and J lost 8 bases.

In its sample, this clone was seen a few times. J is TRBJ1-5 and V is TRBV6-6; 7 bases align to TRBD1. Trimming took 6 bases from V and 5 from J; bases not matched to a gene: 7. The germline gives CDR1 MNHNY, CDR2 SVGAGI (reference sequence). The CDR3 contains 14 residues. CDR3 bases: TGTGCCAGCAGAGATCCAGGGGGGTATCAGCCCCAGCATTTT. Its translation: CASRDPGGYQPQHF.

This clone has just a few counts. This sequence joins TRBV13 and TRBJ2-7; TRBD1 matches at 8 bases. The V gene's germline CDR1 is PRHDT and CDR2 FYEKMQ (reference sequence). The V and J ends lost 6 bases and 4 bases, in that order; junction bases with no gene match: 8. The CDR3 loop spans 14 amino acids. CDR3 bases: TGTGCCAGCAGGCGCACAGGGGGAACGTACGAGCAGTACTTC. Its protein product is CASRRTGGTYEQYF.

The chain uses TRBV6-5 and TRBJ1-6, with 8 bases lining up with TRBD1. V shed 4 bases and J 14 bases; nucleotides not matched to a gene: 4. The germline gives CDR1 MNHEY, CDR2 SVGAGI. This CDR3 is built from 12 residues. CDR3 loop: CASSSTGEALHF. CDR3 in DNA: TGTGCCAGCAGTTCGACAGGGGAGGCCCTCCACTTT.

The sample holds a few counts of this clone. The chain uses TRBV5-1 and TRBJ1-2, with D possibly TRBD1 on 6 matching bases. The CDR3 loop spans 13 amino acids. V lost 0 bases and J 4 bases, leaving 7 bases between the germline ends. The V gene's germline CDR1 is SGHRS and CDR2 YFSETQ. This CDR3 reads CASSLEQGYGYTF. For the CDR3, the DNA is TGCGCCAGCAGCTTGGAACAGGGCTATGGCTACACCTTC.

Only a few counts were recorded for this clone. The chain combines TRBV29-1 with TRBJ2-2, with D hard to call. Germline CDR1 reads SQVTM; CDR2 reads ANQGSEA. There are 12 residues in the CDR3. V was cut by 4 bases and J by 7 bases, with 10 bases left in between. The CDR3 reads CSVVVEFGELFF. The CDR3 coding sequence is TGCAGCGTTGTAGTTGAATTCGGGGAGCTGTTTTTT.

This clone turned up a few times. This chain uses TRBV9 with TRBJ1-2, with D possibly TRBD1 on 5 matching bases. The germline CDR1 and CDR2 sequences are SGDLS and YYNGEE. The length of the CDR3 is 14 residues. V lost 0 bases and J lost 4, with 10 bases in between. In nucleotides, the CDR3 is TGTGCCAGCAGCGTAGGGGGCGCTTCCTATGGCTACACCTTC. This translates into CASSVGGASYGYTF.

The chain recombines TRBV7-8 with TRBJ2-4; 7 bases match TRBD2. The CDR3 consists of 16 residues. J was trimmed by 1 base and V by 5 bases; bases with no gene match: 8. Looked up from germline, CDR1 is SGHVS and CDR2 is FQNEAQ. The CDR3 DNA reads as TGTGCCAGCAGCCCCATGGGAGGGACGGCCAAAAACATTCAGTACTTC. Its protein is CASSPMGGTAKNIQYF.

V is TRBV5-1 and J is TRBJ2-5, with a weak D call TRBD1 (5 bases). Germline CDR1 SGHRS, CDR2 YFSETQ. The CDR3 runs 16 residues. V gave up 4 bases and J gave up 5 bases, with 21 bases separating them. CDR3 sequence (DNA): TGCGCCAGCAGCCGCAGGGTGGACCGAACCCTGGAGACCCAGTACTTC. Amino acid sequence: CASSRRVDRTLETQYF.

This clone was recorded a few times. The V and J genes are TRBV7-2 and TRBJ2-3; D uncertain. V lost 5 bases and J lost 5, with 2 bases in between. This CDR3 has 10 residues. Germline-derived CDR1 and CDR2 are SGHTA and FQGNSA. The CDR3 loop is CASSQDTQYF. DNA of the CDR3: TGTGCCAGCAGCCAAGATACGCAGTATTTT.

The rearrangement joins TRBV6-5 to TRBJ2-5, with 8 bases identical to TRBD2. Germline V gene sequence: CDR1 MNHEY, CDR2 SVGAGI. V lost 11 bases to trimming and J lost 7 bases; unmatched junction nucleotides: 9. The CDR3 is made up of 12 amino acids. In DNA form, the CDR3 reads TGTGCCTCCGGGGGGGGCCCCGGGACCCAGTACTTC. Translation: CASGGGPGTQYF.

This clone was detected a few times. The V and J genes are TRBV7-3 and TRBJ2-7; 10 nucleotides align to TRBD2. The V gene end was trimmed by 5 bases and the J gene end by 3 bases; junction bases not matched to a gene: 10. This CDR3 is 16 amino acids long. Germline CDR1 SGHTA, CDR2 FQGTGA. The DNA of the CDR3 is TGTGCCAGCAGCGCTCTGGGGAGGACTAGCGGCTACGAGCAGTACTTC. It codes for CASSALGRTSGYEQYF.

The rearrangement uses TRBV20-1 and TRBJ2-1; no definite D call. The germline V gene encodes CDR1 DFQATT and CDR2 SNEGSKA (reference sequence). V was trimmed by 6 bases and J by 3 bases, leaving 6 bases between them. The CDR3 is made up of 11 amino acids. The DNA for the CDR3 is TGCAGTGCCCCCCACTACAATGAGCAGTTCTTC. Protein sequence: CSAPHYNEQFF.

CDR3 bases: TGTGCCAGCAGCTTAGCGCTAAACACAGATACGCAGTATTTT. It translates to CASSLALNTDTQYF. The gene calls are TRBV11-2 and TRBJ2-3; D ambiguous. Deletions cut 1 base from V and 2 bases from J, with 7 bases between. Germline V lookup: CDR1 SGHAT, CDR2 FQNNGV. There are 14 residues in the CDR3.

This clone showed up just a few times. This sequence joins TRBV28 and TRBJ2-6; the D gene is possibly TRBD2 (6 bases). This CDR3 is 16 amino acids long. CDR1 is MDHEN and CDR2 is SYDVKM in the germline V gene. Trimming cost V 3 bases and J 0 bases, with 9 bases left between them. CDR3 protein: CASSFRESSGANVLTF. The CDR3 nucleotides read TGTGCCAGCAGTTTCCGGGAGAGCTCTGGGGCCAACGTCCTGACTTTC. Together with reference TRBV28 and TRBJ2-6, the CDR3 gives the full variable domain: DVKVTQSSRYLVKRTGEKVFLECVQDMDHENMFWYRQDPGLGLRLIYFSYDVKMKEKGDIPEGYSVSREKKERFSLILESASTNQTSMYLCASSFRESSGANVLTFGAGSRLTVL.

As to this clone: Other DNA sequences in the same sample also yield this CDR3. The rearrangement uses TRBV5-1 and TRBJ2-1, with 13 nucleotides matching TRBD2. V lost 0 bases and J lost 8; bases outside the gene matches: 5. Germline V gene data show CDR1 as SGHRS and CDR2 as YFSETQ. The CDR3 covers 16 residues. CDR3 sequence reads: CASSLGGTSGVDEQFF. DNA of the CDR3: TGCGCCAGCAGCTTGGGAGGGACTAGCGGGGTGGATGAGCAGTTCTTC. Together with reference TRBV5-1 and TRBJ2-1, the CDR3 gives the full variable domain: KAGVTQTPRYLIKTRGQQVTLSCSPISGHRSVSWYQQTPGQGLQFLFEYFSETQRNKGNFPGRFSGRQFSNSRSEMNVSTLELGDSALYLCASSLGGTSGVDEQFFGPGTRLTVL.